Following are 7 T cell receptor beta chains from one sample sequenced in a study of shared clonotypes between healthy human individuals. Libraries were prepared by immunoSEQ multiplex PCR; TCRdb keeps only in-frame clonotypes and omits some of them. The repertoire consists of roughly 1 million clones, with around 75% occurring once and the leading ten covering about 1.5%. The sequencing sample was made of memory CD4+ T cells sorted from blood. Subset specified: CD45RA-negative fraction. Receptors were obtained from a man younger than 35 in good health.

The sample holds one count of this clone. The rearrangement joins TRBV27 to TRBJ1-6; TRBD1 is a possible D gene (6 bases). The CDR3 runs to 14 residues. Trimming pared 5 bases from V and 13 bases from J, leaving 18 bases between. Germline CDR1 reads MNHEY; CDR2 reads SMNVEV (reference sequence). The CDR3 DNA follows: TGTGCCAGCAGTCCCCAGGGTTGGGGGCAGCCCCTCCACTTT. Amino acid sequence: CASSPQGWGQPLHF.

The chain couples TRBV7-8 to TRBJ1-2; a weak D match, TRBD1 (6 bases). In germline, CDR1 is SGHVS, CDR2 FQNEAQ. V lost 5 bases and J lost 4, with 11 bases in between. The CDR3 spans 13 residues. CDR3 sequence reads: CASSQGQFYGYTF. Here the CDR3 DNA reads TGTGCCAGCAGCCAGGGGCAGTTCTATGGCTACACCTTC. The whole variable domain, filled in from reference TRBV7-8 and TRBJ1-2, reads GAGVSQSPRYKVAKRGQDVALRCDPISGHVSLFWYQQALGQGPEFLTYFQNEAQLDKSGLPSDRFFAERPEGSVSTLKIQRTQQEDSAVYLCASSQGQFYGYTFGSGTRLTVV.

This chain connects TRBV9 to TRBJ2-1; D may be TRBD2 (5 bases). V was trimmed by 0 bases and J by 9 bases, leaving 16 bases between them. The CDR3 is 15 residues long. Germline CDR1 is SGDLS and CDR2 is YYNGEE. CDR3 protein: CASSVELAPRGEQFF. The DNA of the CDR3 is TGTGCCAGCAGCGTAGAGCTCGCGCCTCGGGGTGAGCAGTTCTTC. The entire variable domain, with the rest obtained from reference TRBV9 and TRBJ2-1, is as follows: DSGVTQTPKHLITATGQRVTLRCSPRSGDLSVYWYQQSLDQGLQFLIQYYNGEERAKGNILERFSAQQFPDLHSELNLSSLELGDSALYFCASSVELAPRGEQFFGPGTRLTVL.

The V gene is TRBV5-1, the J gene TRBJ2-1; TRBD2 matches 7 bases. The CDR3 has 16 amino acids. J was trimmed by 4 bases and V by 0 bases; bases with no gene match: 7. Per germline, CDR1 SGHRS and CDR2 YFSETQ. DNA for the CDR3: TGCGCCAGCAGCTTGGGTCTGGCGGGAGTTTACAATGAGCAGTTCTTC. This codes for CASSLGLAGVYNEQFF. Together with reference TRBV5-1 and TRBJ2-1, the CDR3 gives the full variable domain: KAGVTQTPRYLIKTRGQQVTLSCSPISGHRSVSWYQQTPGQGLQFLFEYFSETQRNKGNFPGRFSGRQFSNSRSEMNVSTLELGDSALYLCASSLGLAGVYNEQFFGPGTRLTVL.

The J gene is TRBJ2-5, the V gene TRBV30; TRBD1 matches at 8 bases. The J call may be in error: the DNA end matches TRBJ2-7 better. From germline, CDR1 is GTSNPN and CDR2 SVGIG (reference sequence). This CDR3 is 15 amino acids long. The CDR3 DNA sequence: TGTGCCTGCGCTAGGGGACAGGCGGTGATGGACGAGCAGTACTTC. Translating gives CACARGQAVMDEQYF.

In nucleotides, the CDR3 is TGCGCCAGCAGCCCAGGTTGGGGGGGGGACGAGCAGTACTTC. As protein: CASSPGWGGDEQYF. The chain couples TRBV4-1 to TRBJ2-7; TRBD2 matches 7 bases. J lost 5 bases, V lost 4 bases, and 8 bases had no gene match. Germline lookup yields CDR1 MGHRA and CDR2 YSYEKL. The CDR3 contains 14 residues.

This clone has only one observation. Other DNA sequences of this sample code for an identical CDR3. The rearrangement uses TRBV5-4 and TRBJ2-7, with 10 nucleotides matching TRBD1. Unmatched junction bases numbered 3, after V lost 0 bases and J lost 3 bases. Germline V gene lookup returns CDR1 SGHNT and CDR2 YYREEE (reference sequence). This CDR3 has 15 amino acids. The CDR3 DNA sequence: TGTGCCAGCAGCTTGGGGACAGGGGGAGTCTACGAGCAGTACTTC. As protein: CASSLGTGGVYEQYF.